Listed below are T cell receptor beta chains from one sample, sequenced in a study of regulatory T cells in long-lasting Graves disease. TCRdb analysed the multiplex PCR reads with MiXCR anew, one entry per CDR3 protein. The sample has about 420,000 distinct CDR3 sequences, 16% seen once. This sample also appeared in a second study, on T cells in Graves' hyperthyroidism and ophthalmopathy.

This sample comprised peripheral blood mononuclear cells (PBMCs), obtained at new diagnosis, from a patient treated with antithyroid drugs. Receptors originate from a woman between 18 and 29 years old with Graves disease. CDR3s include the opening cysteine and the closing phenylalanine or tryptophan. Each record gives: clone size, V gene, D gene, J gene, CDR3 DNA, CDR3 protein. A D gene is named only where the DNA matches it firmly. Where a row states a size, it is once, few, many or the class of an expanded clone; other rows omit it.

clone_size: few; v_call: TRBV7-2; d_call: -; j_call: TRBJ2-2; cdr3_nt: TGTGCCAGCAGCTTAAGGGCGGCCAGATGGGGGGAGCTGTTTTTT; cdr3_aa: CASSLRAARWGELFF
clone_size: many; v_call: TRBV6-5; d_call: -; j_call: TRBJ1-5; cdr3_nt: TGTGCCAGCAGTTACTCGGGTCATAGCAATCAGCCCCAGCATTTT; cdr3_aa: CASSYSGHSNQPQHF
clone_size: -; v_call: TRBV6-9; d_call: -; j_call: TRBJ1-5; cdr3_nt: TGTGCCAGCAGTTACGGGGTGGACCAGCCCCAGCATTTT; cdr3_aa: CASSYGVDQPQHF
clone_size: -; v_call: TRBV6-1; d_call: -; j_call: TRBJ1-2; cdr3_nt: TGTGCCAGCAGTGAATTTGAGGGGAATCACTATGGCTACACCTTC; cdr3_aa: CASSEFEGNHYGYTF
clone_size: few; v_call: TRBV20-1; d_call: TRBD2; j_call: TRBJ2-7; cdr3_nt: TGCAGTGCTAGAGCTCCCACGGGACTAGCGATCGAGCAGTACTTC; cdr3_aa: CSARAPTGLAIEQYF
clone_size: many; v_call: TRBV3-1; d_call: TRBD2; j_call: TRBJ2-1; cdr3_nt: TGTGCCAGCAGTCCAAGACTAGCGGGCTTAAATGAGCAGTTCTTC; cdr3_aa: CASSPRLAGLNEQFF
clone_size: -; v_call: TRBV5-1; d_call: TRBD2; j_call: TRBJ2-7; cdr3_nt: TGCGCCAGCAGGCCACTAGCGGGGCCCTACGAGCAGTACTTC; cdr3_aa: CASRPLAGPYEQYF
clone_size: -; v_call: TRBV15; d_call: TRBD1; j_call: TRBJ2-1; cdr3_nt: TGTGCCACCAGCAGAGATACGGGGACAGGGTTCAATGAGCAGTTCTTC; cdr3_aa: CATSRDTGTGFNEQFF
clone_size: few; v_call: TRBV14; d_call: TRBD2; j_call: TRBJ2-7; cdr3_nt: TGTGCCAGCAGCCCATCTCGGGACTACCCCTTCTACGAGCAGTACTTC; cdr3_aa: CASSPSRDYPFYEQYF
clone_size: -; v_call: TRBV19; d_call: TRBD1; j_call: TRBJ1-2; cdr3_nt: TGTGCCAGTCTGGGACAGGGGGATTCCGAAACCCATGGCTACACCTTC; cdr3_aa: CASLGQGDSETHGYTF
clone_size: many; v_call: TRBV20-1; d_call: -; j_call: TRBJ2-1; cdr3_nt: TGCAGTGCTAGACTAGGGGGAGGTGAGCAGTTCTTC; cdr3_aa: CSARLGGGEQFF
clone_size: many; v_call: TRBV7-9; d_call: -; j_call: TRBJ2-1; cdr3_nt: TGTGCCAGCAGCTTAGTAGAAAGCTCCTACAATGAGCAGTTCTTC; cdr3_aa: CASSLVESSYNEQFF
clone_size: -; v_call: TRBV20-1; d_call: -; j_call: TRBJ1-2; cdr3_nt: TGCAGTCCAGGACAAGGGGTCGTAGGTGGCTATGGCTACGCCTTC; cdr3_aa: CSPGQGVVGGYGYAF
clone_size: many; v_call: TRBV24-1; d_call: TRBD1; j_call: TRBJ2-3; cdr3_nt: TGTGCCACCAGAGGTCCGGGACAGAGAACAGATACGCAGTATTTT; cdr3_aa: CATRGPGQRTDTQYF
clone_size: many; v_call: TRBV6-1; d_call: TRBD2; j_call: TRBJ2-7; cdr3_nt: TGTGCCAGCAGTCCACTCGGGATGGCGGGAGGACCCGAGCAGTACTTC; cdr3_aa: CASSPLGMAGGPEQYF
clone_size: -; v_call: TRBV14; d_call: -; j_call: TRBJ2-5; cdr3_nt: TGTGCCAGCAGCCAAACAGAGACCCAGTACTTC; cdr3_aa: CASSQTETQYF
clone_size: few; v_call: TRBV9; d_call: TRBD1; j_call: TRBJ1-2; cdr3_nt: TGTGCCAGCAGCACCTCCCGACAGGGCTCCAATGGCTACACCTTC; cdr3_aa: CASSTSRQGSNGYTF
clone_size: few; v_call: TRBV5-4; d_call: -; j_call: TRBJ2-5; cdr3_nt: TGTGCCAGCAGCTTGTTGACCGGGCGTCAAGAGACCCAGTACTTC; cdr3_aa: CASSLLTGRQETQYF
clone_size: few; v_call: TRBV7-9; d_call: TRBD1; j_call: TRBJ2-5; cdr3_nt: TGTGCCAGCAGTCAAGGGGGCGCAGGAGAGACCCAGTACTTC; cdr3_aa: CASSQGGAGETQYF
clone_size: -; v_call: TRBV28; d_call: TRBD1; j_call: TRBJ2-1; cdr3_nt: TGTGCCAGCAGGGTCCCGGGACAGGGGACCAATGAGCAGTTCTTC; cdr3_aa: CASRVPGQGTNEQFF
clone_size: many; v_call: TRBV6-2/TRBV6-3; d_call: -; j_call: TRBJ2-5; cdr3_nt: TGTGCCAGCAGTCCCAACGACTTGACACAGCAAGAGACCCAGTACTTC; cdr3_aa: CASSPNDLTQQETQYF
clone_size: few; v_call: TRBV30; d_call: -; j_call: TRBJ2-1; cdr3_nt: TGTGCCCTCCGGTCGGTGGGATTCTACAATGAGCAGTTCTTC; cdr3_aa: CALRSVGFYNEQFF
clone_size: many; v_call: TRBV7-9; d_call: TRBD2; j_call: TRBJ2-5; cdr3_nt: TGTGCCAGCAGTCCCAACCCCGGGACTAGCGGCCAAGAGACCCAGTACTTC; cdr3_aa: CASSPNPGTSGQETQYF
clone_size: few; v_call: TRBV6-2/TRBV6-3; d_call: TRBD2; j_call: TRBJ2-3; cdr3_nt: TGTGCCAGCAGCGCCACTAGCGGGAGAAACGCAGATACGCAGTATTTT; cdr3_aa: CASSATSGRNADTQYF
clone_size: many; v_call: TRBV5-1; d_call: TRBD2; j_call: TRBJ2-7; cdr3_nt: TGCGCCAGCAGAACCGGGACTAGTAAGTCGTCTACGGTCTACGAGCAGTACTTC; cdr3_aa: CASRTGTSKSSTVYEQYF
clone_size: many; v_call: TRBV30; d_call: TRBD2; j_call: TRBJ2-1; cdr3_nt: TGTGCCTGGAACAAGCGGGGGGCGAGTGAGCAGTTCTTC; cdr3_aa: CAWNKRGASEQFF
clone_size: many; v_call: TRBV3-1; d_call: TRBD1; j_call: TRBJ1-4; cdr3_nt: TGTGCCAGCAGTTACAGGGGCAGGGGTGAAAAACTGTTTTTT; cdr3_aa: CASSYRGRGEKLFF
clone_size: many; v_call: TRBV5-1; d_call: -; j_call: TRBJ2-2; cdr3_nt: TGTGCCAGCAGCTTAGGACAGAACACCGGGGAGCTGTTTTTT; cdr3_aa: CASSLGQNTGELFF
clone_size: -; v_call: TRBV6-1; d_call: -; j_call: TRBJ1-1; cdr3_nt: TGTGCCAGCCAAAACGGGCAGAAGATCAGGAACACTGAAGCTTTCTTT; cdr3_aa: CASQNGQKIRNTEAFF
clone_size: many; v_call: TRBV11-1; d_call: TRBD1; j_call: TRBJ1-1; cdr3_nt: TGTGCCAGCAGCTTAGTACCAGGGGGATACACTGAAGCTTTCTTT; cdr3_aa: CASSLVPGGYTEAFF
clone_size: -; v_call: TRBV20-1; d_call: TRBD2; j_call: TRBJ2-3; cdr3_nt: TGCAGTGCATCTCGGACTAGCAGCCCAGATACGCAGTATTTT; cdr3_aa: CSASRTSSPDTQYF
clone_size: many; v_call: TRBV28; d_call: TRBD2; j_call: TRBJ2-1; cdr3_nt: TGTGCCAGCAACGTAGCGGGAGTCACCTACAATGAGCAGTTCTTC; cdr3_aa: CASNVAGVTYNEQFF
clone_size: few; v_call: TRBV7-9; d_call: TRBD1; j_call: TRBJ2-5; cdr3_nt: TGTGCCAGCAGCTTAGGGGTCAGGGACAGCAACCAAGAGACCCAGTACTTC; cdr3_aa: CASSLGVRDSNQETQYF
clone_size: many; v_call: TRBV20-1; d_call: -; j_call: TRBJ2-1; cdr3_nt: TGCAGTGCTAGAGAGGTGGGCCCCCTTATGGTGCAGTTCTTC; cdr3_aa: CSAREVGPLMVQFF
clone_size: many; v_call: TRBV28; d_call: TRBD2; j_call: TRBJ2-4; cdr3_nt: TGTGCCAGCAGGGAGGGACTAGCGCGAAACATTCAGTACTTC; cdr3_aa: CASREGLARNIQYF
clone_size: few; v_call: TRBV5-1; d_call: TRBD1; j_call: TRBJ2-7; cdr3_nt: TGCGCCAGCAGACCGACAGGGCCCTCTTCCTACGAGCAGTACTTC; cdr3_aa: CASRPTGPSSYEQYF
clone_size: -; v_call: TRBV6-2/TRBV6-3; d_call: -; j_call: TRBJ2-1; cdr3_nt: TGTGCCAGCAGTTACTCGGGGGCTTCGTACAATGAGCAGTTCTTC; cdr3_aa: CASSYSGASYNEQFF
clone_size: few; v_call: TRBV10-3; d_call: -; j_call: TRBJ2-6; cdr3_nt: TGTGCCATAGAGTCAGGGAGTCGAGGCTCTGGGGCCAACGTCCTGACTTTC; cdr3_aa: CAIESGSRGSGANVLTF
clone_size: many; v_call: TRBV28; d_call: TRBD1; j_call: TRBJ2-7; cdr3_nt: TGTGCCAGCAGACCGACCGGGACAGGATTCTACGAGCAGTACTTC; cdr3_aa: CASRPTGTGFYEQYF
clone_size: many; v_call: TRBV28; d_call: -; j_call: TRBJ1-2; cdr3_nt: TGTGCCAGCAGTTTTGTGGGGTTGGGCTACTATGGCTACACCTTC; cdr3_aa: CASSFVGLGYYGYTF
clone_size: -; v_call: TRBV20-1; d_call: -; j_call: TRBJ2-1; cdr3_nt: TGCAGTGCTCCCCAGATGGGAGAACCTCCTTACAATGAGCAGTTCTTC; cdr3_aa: CSAPQMGEPPYNEQFF
clone_size: -; v_call: TRBV9; d_call: -; j_call: TRBJ2-2; cdr3_nt: TGTGCCAGCAGCGTGGATGGGGCCGGGGAGCTGTTTTTT; cdr3_aa: CASSVDGAGELFF
clone_size: many; v_call: TRBV6-1; d_call: -; j_call: TRBJ2-7; cdr3_nt: TGTGCCAGCAGTGAGGGTACGACTAGATCCTACGAGCAGTACTTC; cdr3_aa: CASSEGTTRSYEQYF
clone_size: many; v_call: TRBV2; d_call: -; j_call: TRBJ2-7; cdr3_nt: TGTGCCAGCAGGGTGGACGGGATCTACGAGCAGTACTTC; cdr3_aa: CASRVDGIYEQYF
clone_size: few; v_call: TRBV6-1; d_call: -; j_call: TRBJ2-1; cdr3_nt: TGTGCCAGCAGGCCCCGACTAGTAAGCTACAATGAGCAGTTCTTC; cdr3_aa: CASRPRLVSYNEQFF
clone_size: many; v_call: TRBV20-1; d_call: -; j_call: TRBJ2-7; cdr3_nt: TGCAGTGCCCCCGCTAGCGTGGCCTACGAGCAGTACTTC; cdr3_aa: CSAPASVAYEQYF
clone_size: -; v_call: TRBV4-3; d_call: -; j_call: TRBJ1-6; cdr3_nt: TGCGCCAGCAGCCAAGATCGGTGGGTTTCACCCCTCCACTTT; cdr3_aa: CASSQDRWVSPLHF
clone_size: many; v_call: TRBV29-1; d_call: TRBD2; j_call: TRBJ2-7; cdr3_nt: TGCAGCGTTGCCGGGACTAGCGGCATTCGCTACGAGCAGTACTTC; cdr3_aa: CSVAGTSGIRYEQYF
clone_size: -; v_call: TRBV10-3; d_call: -; j_call: TRBJ1-1; cdr3_nt: TGTGCCATCAGTGAGTCCGGGATGCGGACTGAAGCTTTCTTT; cdr3_aa: CAISESGMRTEAFF
clone_size: many; v_call: TRBV3-2; d_call: -; j_call: TRBJ1-5; cdr3_nt: TGTGCCAGCAGCCAAGATCTGGGGAGGGAAGTTTGGAATCAGCCCCAGCATTTT; cdr3_aa: CASSQDLGREVWNQPQHF
clone_size: -; v_call: TRBV2; d_call: TRBD1; j_call: TRBJ1-4; cdr3_nt: TGTGCCACAGGACAGGGGACAGGAAGAAAACTGTTTTTT; cdr3_aa: CATGQGTGRKLFF
clone_size: few; v_call: TRBV30; d_call: TRBD2; j_call: TRBJ2-7; cdr3_nt: TGTGCCTGGAGCCCGGGGGGTGAGCAGTACTTC; cdr3_aa: CAWSPGGEQYF
clone_size: many; v_call: TRBV15; d_call: -; j_call: TRBJ2-1; cdr3_nt: TGTGCCACCAGCAGGGACCCCGGCTCCTACAATGAGCAGTTCTTC; cdr3_aa: CATSRDPGSYNEQFF
clone_size: many; v_call: TRBV7-2; d_call: -; j_call: TRBJ1-5; cdr3_nt: TGTGCCAGCAGCTTTGACGTTAATAGCAATCAGCCCCAGCATTTT; cdr3_aa: CASSFDVNSNQPQHF
clone_size: -; v_call: TRBV28; d_call: TRBD1; j_call: TRBJ1-6; cdr3_nt: TGTGCCAGCAGTTTACCTGCCGGGACAGGAGGGTCACCCCTCCACTTT; cdr3_aa: CASSLPAGTGGSPLHF
clone_size: few; v_call: TRBV6-1; d_call: TRBD2; j_call: TRBJ2-1; cdr3_nt: TGTGCCAGCAGATACCTAGCGGGAGTCTACAATGAGCAGTTCTTC; cdr3_aa: CASRYLAGVYNEQFF